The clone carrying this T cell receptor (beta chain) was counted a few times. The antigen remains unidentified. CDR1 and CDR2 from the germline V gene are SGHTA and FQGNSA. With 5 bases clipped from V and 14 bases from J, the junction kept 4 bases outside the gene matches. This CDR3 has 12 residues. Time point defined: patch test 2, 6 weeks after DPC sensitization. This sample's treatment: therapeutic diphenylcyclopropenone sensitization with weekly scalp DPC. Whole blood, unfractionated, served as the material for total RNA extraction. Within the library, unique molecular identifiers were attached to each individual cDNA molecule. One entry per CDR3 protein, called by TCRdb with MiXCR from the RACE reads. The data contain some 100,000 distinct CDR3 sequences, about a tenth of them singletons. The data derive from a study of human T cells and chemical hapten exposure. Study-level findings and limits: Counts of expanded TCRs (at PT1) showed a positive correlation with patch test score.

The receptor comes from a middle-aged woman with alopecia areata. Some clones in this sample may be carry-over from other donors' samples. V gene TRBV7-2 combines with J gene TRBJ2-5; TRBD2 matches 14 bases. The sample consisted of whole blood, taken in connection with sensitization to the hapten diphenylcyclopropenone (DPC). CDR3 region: CASSLGLAGGYF. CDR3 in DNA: TGTGCCAGCAGCCTCGGACTAGCGGGGGGATACTTC.